Shown below are 8 T cell receptor beta chains from a single sample sequenced in a study of T cell clones after liver transplantation. TCRdb's table, derived via immunoSEQ multiplex PCR, lists solely in-frame clones and lacks some. The repertoire includes about 75,000 clones, less than 90% of them detected once, and 2% to 2.5% sits in the top ten. Sequencing used CD4+ T cells from blood, obtained roughly 48 months after liver transplant. These receptors were collected from a human patient who received a liver transplant. A subset of T cells may come from the graft donor.

The chain is built from TRBV5-1 and TRBJ2-3, with a possible D match to TRBD2 (5 bases). The germline V and J ends were trimmed by 7 bases and 0 bases, with 9 bases remaining between them. The CDR3 totals 13 residues. Per the germline V gene, CDR1 is SGHRS and CDR2 is YFSETQ. The CDR3 spells CASRAGSTDTQYF. In nucleotides, the CDR3 is TGCGCCAGCCGCGCGGGCAGCACAGATACGCAGTATTTT.

This clone has a handful of counts. J is TRBJ1-1 and V is TRBV2, with D maybe TRBD1 (6 bases). V lost 3 bases and J lost 4, with 18 bases in between. CDR1 and CDR2 from the germline V gene are SNHLY and FYNNEI. The CDR3 has 16 amino acids. The DNA for the CDR3 is TGTGCCAGCAGTGACCGGGGGGCGGTCAGTGTCACTGAAGCTTTCTTT. This gives the protein CASSDRGAVSVTEAFF. The whole variable domain, remainder taken from reference TRBV2 and TRBJ1-1, is EPEVTQTPSHQVTQMGQEVILRCVPISNHLYFYWYRQILGQKVEFLVSFYNNEISEKSEIFDDQFSVERPDGSNFTLKIRSTKLEDSAMYFCASSDRGAVSVTEAFFGQGTRLTVV.

V gene TRBV29-1 combines with J gene TRBJ2-2; D assignment may be TRBD1 or TRBD2 (5 bases each). Trimming left V 2 bases short and J 4 bases short, with 17 bases between. Germline CDR1 reads SQVTM; CDR2 reads ANQGSEA. The CDR3 extends over 16 amino acids. The CDR3 loop reads CSVETGKGDPTGELFF. The CDR3 nucleotides are TGCAGCGTTGAAACGGGTAAAGGGGACCCCACCGGGGAGCTGTTTTTT.

The J gene is TRBJ2-7, the V gene TRBV18; possibly TRBD2 for D (6 bases). V shed 5 bases and J shed 2 bases, with 19 bases lying between them. The CDR3 sequence is 16 residues long. The germline gives CDR1 KGHSH, CDR2 LQKENI. CDR3 protein: CASSILPGLRTYEQYF. CDR3 in DNA: TGTGCCAGCTCAATTCTACCGGGACTCCGAACCTACGAGCAGTACTTC.

The chain couples TRBV19 to TRBJ2-7; TRBD1 matches at 8 bases. V shed 4 bases and J 3 bases; nucleotides not matched to a gene: 8. The V gene's germline CDR1 is LNHDA and CDR2 SQIVND (reference sequence). The CDR3 is 15 residues long. Written as DNA, the CDR3 is TGTGCCAGTAGTAAAACGACAGGGGCTAGCTACGAGCAGTACTTC. This sequence encodes CASSKTTGASYEQYF.

The J gene is TRBJ1-1, the V gene TRBV7-2; weak D call: TRBD1 (5 bases). CDR1 SGHTA and CDR2 FQGNSA come from the germline V gene. CDR3 length: 14 amino acids. V lost 5 bases to trimming and J lost 1 base, with 11 bases between them. The CDR3 protein is CASSTYGQNTEAFF. The CDR3 DNA reads as TGTGCCAGCAGCACGTATGGACAGAACACTGAAGCTTTCTTT.

This rearrangement joins TRBV6-5 to TRBJ1-2; the D gene is possibly TRBD1 (6 bases). Trimming left V 0 bases short and J 3 bases short, with 8 bases between. Germline CDR1 is MNHEY and CDR2 is SVGAGI. This CDR3 region has 14 residues. The CDR3 reads CASSYSRQDYGYTF. CDR3 DNA sequence: TGTGCCAGCAGTTACTCGAGACAGGACTATGGCTACACCTTC.

This clone was seen just once. The chain carries TRBV19 and TRBJ2-1; 8 bases are shared with TRBD1. The CDR3 is 16 amino acids. The J segment lost 4 bases and the V segment lost 3 bases, leaving 8 bases of the junction unmatched. Germline assignment: CDR1 LNHDA and CDR2 SQIVND (reference sequence). CDR3 sequence: CASSIRTGSSYNEQFF. The CDR3 DNA is TGTGCCAGTAGTATCAGGACAGGGTCCTCTTACAATGAGCAGTTCTTC.